The 8 T cell receptor beta chains below were found in one sample sequenced in a study of CD8+CD57+ T cells in acquired aplastic anemia. Patients selected for sequencing had displayed CD8+CD57+ cell expansion by flow cytometry. Genomic DNA acted as the template from which TCR beta VDJ combination and CDR3 sequence profiling were carried out. Via MiXCR, TCRdb re-called the reads, giving one row per CDR3 protein. The sample lists fewer than 250,000 distinct CDR3 sequences, 45% to 50% seen once, with 6.5% to 10% in the top ten. What was sequenced was sorted CD4+, CD8+, or CD8+CD57+ T cells (not recorded which) from PBMCs. All receptors come from a human donor with aplastic anemia.

Ten or more counts support this clonotype. The chain employs TRBV6-1 and TRBJ1-1; no clear D. This CDR3 is 12 amino acids long. Germline CDR1 is MNHNS and CDR2 is SASEGT. Trimming cost V 7 bases and J 5 bases, with 11 bases left between them. The CDR3 bases are TGTGCCAGCATGCGGAGGGTGACTGAAGCTTTCTTT. This gives the protein CASMRRVTEAFF.

This clonotype was recorded a few times. J is TRBJ2-3 and V is TRBV30, with 8 bases matching TRBD2. The length of the CDR3 is 13 residues. Trimming took 7 bases from V and 3 from J; bases not matched to a gene: 6. Germline CDR1 GTSNPN, CDR2 SVGIG (reference sequence). The CDR3 DNA follows: TGTGCCTCATCAGCGGGAGTGACAGATACGCAGTATTTT. This encodes CASSAGVTDTQYF.

This clonotype was detected a few times. A much larger clone sits a single nucleotide away, making a read error possible. The chain combines TRBV12-3 or TRBV12-4 with TRBJ2-7; D ambiguous. The CDR3 extends over 14 amino acids. V dropped 3 bases and J dropped 6 bases, with 15 bases sitting between them. DNA of the CDR3: TGTGCCAGCAGTTTTTGGGGTCAGTTCGGCGAGCAGTACTTC. This codes for CASSFWGQFGEQYF.

This chain joins TRBV15 and TRBJ2-7; D could derive from TRBD1 or TRBD2 (6 bases each). V gave up 0 bases and J gave up 3 bases, with 9 bases separating them. The CDR3 extends over 14 amino acids. Germline CDR1 is LNHNV and CDR2 is YYDKDF (reference sequence). The CDR3 sequence: CATSRDRGVYEQYF. The CDR3 DNA reads as TGTGCCACCAGCAGAGATAGGGGGGTCTACGAGCAGTACTTC.

This clonotype was picked up many times. The J gene is TRBJ1-6, the V gene TRBV27; D perhaps matches TRBD1 (5 bases). The germline V gene has CDR1 MNHEY and CDR2 SMNVEV (reference sequence). The CDR3 spans 16 residues. Trimming took off 2 bases at V and 10 bases at J, with 18 bases between the two ends. The CDR3 DNA follows: TGTGCCAGCAGTTTAAGATCCACCCGGGGCGGCTCACCCCTCCACTTT. Its translation is CASSLRSTRGGSPLHF.

This chain joins TRBV7-2 and TRBJ2-1; unclear D gene. Germline-derived CDR1 and CDR2 are SGHTA and FQGNSA. The CDR3 sequence is 15 residues long. Trimming removed 1 base at V and 0 bases at J, with 7 bases between. This CDR3 reads CASSLVDSSYNEQFF. CDR3 sequence (DNA): TGTGCCAGCAGCTTAGTGGATAGCTCCTACAATGAGCAGTTCTTC.

This clonotype has only a few counts. This chain uses TRBV4-3 with TRBJ1-5; a weak D match, TRBD1 (5 bases). V was trimmed by 2 bases and J by 0 bases, leaving 8 bases between them. The CDR3 contains 15 residues. Germline V gene sequence: CDR1 LGHNA, CDR2 YSLEER. The CDR3 sequence is CASSQNRHSNQPQHF. In DNA form, the CDR3 reads TGCGCCAGCAGCCAAAACAGGCATAGCAATCAGCCCCAGCATTTT.

This clonotype was counted ten times or more. This sequence joins TRBV7-9 and TRBJ2-1, with TRBD2 matching over 8 bases. V shed 11 bases and J 4 bases; nucleotides not matched to a gene: 19. The CDR3 length is 17 residues. Germline values: CDR1 SEHNR, CDR2 FQNEAQ (reference sequence). The chain's CDR3 is CAEHVINGGDGYNEQFF. CDR3 DNA: TGTGCCGAGCATGTCATTAACGGGGGGGACGGTTACAATGAGCAGTTCTTC.